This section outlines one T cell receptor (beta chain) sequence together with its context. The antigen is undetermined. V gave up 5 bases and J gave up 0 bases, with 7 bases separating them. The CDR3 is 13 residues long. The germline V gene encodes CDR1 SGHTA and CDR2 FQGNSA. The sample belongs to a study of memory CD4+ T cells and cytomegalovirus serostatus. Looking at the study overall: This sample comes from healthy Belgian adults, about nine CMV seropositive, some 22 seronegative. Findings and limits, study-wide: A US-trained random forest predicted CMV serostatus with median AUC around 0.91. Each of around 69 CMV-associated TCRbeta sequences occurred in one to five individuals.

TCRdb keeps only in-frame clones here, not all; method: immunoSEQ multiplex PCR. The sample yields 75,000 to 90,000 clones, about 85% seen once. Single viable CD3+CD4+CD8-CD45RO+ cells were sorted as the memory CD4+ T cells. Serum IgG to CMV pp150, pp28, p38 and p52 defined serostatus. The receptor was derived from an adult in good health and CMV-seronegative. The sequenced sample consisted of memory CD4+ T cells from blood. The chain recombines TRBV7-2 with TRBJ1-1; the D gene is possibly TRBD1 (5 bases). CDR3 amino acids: CASSTQVNTEAFF. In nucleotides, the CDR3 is TGTGCCAGCAGCACACAGGTGAACACTGAAGCTTTCTTT.